This passage covers 32 T cell receptor beta chains from one sample sequenced in a study of cytomegalovirus exposure and HLA in healthy donors. PCR was performed using 60 Vbeta and 13 Jbeta primers. Assay used: immunoSEQ multiplex PCR; TCRdb lists only in-frame clones, some missing. Of some 150,000 clones in the sample, approximately 82% are singletons; the top ten hold approximately 3.2%. The sequenced sample was PBMCs. Every receptor here comes from a man aged 40-50 years in good health and CMV-seronegative.

The chain employs TRBV29-1 and TRBJ1-2, with 7 positions matching TRBD1. Trimming removed 5 bases from V and 2 bases from J; junction bases left unmatched: 20. Germline V gene sequence: CDR1 SQVTM, CDR2 ANQGSEA. The CDR3 consists of 18 residues. The CDR3 region has the DNA TGCAGCGTTCTCGTTAGGCAGACAGGGCAGTTTCGGAACTATGGCTACACCTTC. Residues: CSVLVRQTGQFRNYGYTF. Supplemented by reference TRBV29-1 and TRBJ1-2, the full variable domain reads SAVISQKPSRDICQRGTSLTIQCQVDSQVTMMFWYRQQPGQSLTLIATANQGSEATYESGFVIDKFPISRPNLTFSTLTVSNMSPEDSSIYLCSVLVRQTGQFRNYGYTFGSGTRLTVV.

For the CDR3, the DNA is TGCGCCAGCAGCTTGGAGAGGGGGGAGCAGTACTTC. Translating it yields CASSLERGEQYF. This chain uses TRBV5-1 with TRBJ2-7; a possible D gene is TRBD1 (6 bases). Per the germline V gene, CDR1 is SGHRS and CDR2 is YFSETQ. CDR3 length: 12 residues. V lost 0 bases and J lost 7, with 8 bases in between.

The chain recombines TRBV2 with TRBJ1-1, with a weak D call TRBD1 (6 bases). CDR3 length: 11 residues. From germline, CDR1 is SNHLY and CDR2 FYNNEI. V lost 5 bases and J lost 5, with 6 bases in between. CDR3 loop: CASSTGTEAFF. The CDR3 DNA reads as TGTGCCAGCAGTACAGGGACTGAAGCTTTCTTT. Full variable domain (missing parts from reference TRBV2 and TRBJ1-1): EPEVTQTPSHQVTQMGQEVILRCVPISNHLYFYWYRQILGQKVEFLVSFYNNEISEKSEIFDDQFSVERPDGSNFTLKIRSTKLEDSAMYFCASSTGTEAFFGQGTRLTVV.

This chain joins TRBV27 and TRBJ2-7; TRBD1 matches at 7 bases. Germline V gene lookup returns CDR1 MNHEY and CDR2 SMNVEV (reference sequence). This CDR3 is built from 14 residues. The trim removed 6 bases at V and 2 bases at J, leaving 7 bases unmatched. In nucleotides, the CDR3 is TGTGCCAGCAGACCCCGACAGGGTACCTACGAGCAGTACTTC. Its translation: CASRPRQGTYEQYF.

This clone was detected only a few times. The chain couples TRBV7-3 to TRBJ1-2; D uncertain. The CDR3 is 14 amino acids. Trimming removed 0 bases at V and 5 bases at J, with 10 bases between. Germline CDR1 SGHTA, CDR2 FQGTGA. CDR3 amino acids: CASSLTPAGYGYTF. CDR3 DNA sequence: TGTGCCAGCAGCTTAACCCCCGCGGGGTATGGCTACACCTTC.

This chain connects TRBV6-5 to TRBJ1-1; no firm D call. Germline V gene data show CDR1 as MNHEY and CDR2 as SVGAGI. The CDR3 contains 13 residues. Trimming removed 6 bases at V and 5 bases at J, with 13 bases between. CDR3 protein: CASRLGRGTEAFF. The CDR3 DNA sequence: TGTGCCAGCAGACTAGGGCGAGGGACTGAAGCTTTCTTT.

The chain is built from TRBV10-2 and TRBJ2-7; D remains unclear. The germline CDR1 and CDR2 sequences are WSHSY and SAAADI. The CDR3 spans 13 residues. V was shortened by 2 bases and J by 2 bases, with 7 bases between the two germline ends. CDR3 in amino acids: CASSEGEPYEQYF. The CDR3 DNA is TGCGCCAGCAGTGAGGGTGAGCCCTACGAGCAGTACTTC.

CDR3: CASSWTGFLKTQYF. In DNA, the CDR3 is TGTGCCAGCAGCTGGACAGGGTTTTTGAAGACCCAGTACTTC. V and J are TRBV11-2 and TRBJ2-5, with 8 bases fitting TRBD1. Germline CDR1 and CDR2: SGHAT and FQNNGV. Trimming at V came to 4 bases and at J to 6 bases, leaving 7 bases not matched to a gene. The CDR3 runs to 14 residues.

This rearrangement joins TRBV6-5 to TRBJ1-2, with D perhaps TRBD1 (6 bases). V was cut by 6 bases and J by 4 bases, with 18 bases left in between. The CDR3 has 15 amino acids. Germline V gene data show CDR1 as MNHEY and CDR2 as SVGAGI. As DNA, the CDR3 is TGTGCCAGCAGCTCCCCTCGGGGGGCCCTCTATGGCTACACCTTC. Translation: CASSSPRGALYGYTF.

The rearrangement joins TRBV4-3 to TRBJ2-6, with D possibly being TRBD2 (6 bases). Germline CDR1 is LGHNA and CDR2 is YSLEER. This CDR3 region has 19 residues. V was pared by 0 bases and J by 0 bases, with 15 bases between. CDR3 coding DNA: TGCGCCAGCAGCCAAGATCCCGCAGGGAGGTCCTCTGGGGCCAACGTCCTGACTTTC. This encodes CASSQDPAGRSSGANVLTF.

This clone showed up just a few times. The chain couples TRBV2 to TRBJ1-1; D may be TRBD1 (6 bases). Deletions cut 3 bases from V and 9 bases from J, with 14 bases between. This CDR3 has 13 residues. Germline V gene lookup returns CDR1 SNHLY and CDR2 FYNNEI. CDR3 residues: CASSDPDDRKAFF. In DNA form, the CDR3 reads TGTGCCAGCAGTGACCCGGATGACAGGAAAGCTTTCTTT. Full variable domain (missing parts from reference TRBV2 and TRBJ1-1): EPEVTQTPSHQVTQMGQEVILRCVPISNHLYFYWYRQILGQKVEFLVSFYNNEISEKSEIFDDQFSVERPDGSNFTLKIRSTKLEDSAMYFCASSDPDDRKAFFGQGTRLTVV.

The chain is built from TRBV9 and TRBJ1-4, with D hard to call. V was shortened by 0 bases and J by 8 bases, with 17 bases between the two germline ends. Germline V gene lookup returns CDR1 SGDLS and CDR2 YYNGEE. The CDR3 contains 16 residues. The CDR3 spells CASSVDAGNGWEKLFF. The DNA for the CDR3 is TGTGCCAGCAGCGTAGACGCGGGGAATGGATGGGAAAAACTGTTTTTT.

CDR3 nucleotides: TGTGCCAGCAGCCCAACAGGGAGTAACCAGCCCCAGCATTTT. Translation: CASSPTGSNQPQHF. This chain uses TRBV9 with TRBJ1-5, with D possibly matching TRBD1 (6 bases). The germline CDR1 and CDR2 sequences are SGDLS and YYNGEE. The CDR3 has 14 amino acids. Trimming removed 4 bases from V and 7 bases from J, with 15 bases in between.

This chain links TRBV11-2 with TRBJ2-7, with D possibly TRBD2 on 5 matching bases. CDR3 length: 14 residues. V was pared by 1 base and J by 2 bases, with 9 bases between. Germline CDR1 is SGHAT and CDR2 is FQNNGV. CDR3 protein: CASSLVGEAYEQYF. The CDR3 DNA sequence: TGTGCCAGCAGCTTAGTGGGAGAGGCCTACGAGCAGTACTTC.

The chain joins TRBV13 to TRBJ1-4, with TRBD1 identical over 7 bases. With V trimmed by 5 bases and J by 0 bases, 6 bases remained unmatched. This CDR3 contains 16 residues. The germline CDR1 and CDR2 sequences are PRHDT and FYEKMQ (reference sequence). The CDR3 region is CASSLRTGSTNEKLFF. CDR3 in DNA: TGTGCCAGCAGCCTACGGACAGGTTCAACTAATGAAAAACTGTTTTTT.

This clone was seen a single time. The rearrangement uses TRBV11-2 and TRBJ2-3; D call uncertain. The V gene lost 5 bases and the J gene lost 5 bases, with 17 bases spanning the gap. The germline V gene has CDR1 SGHAT and CDR2 FQNNGV. CDR3 length: 15 amino acids. Written as DNA, the CDR3 is TGTGCCAGCAGCCCCAGCCCTAGGCGAGAAGATACGCAGTATTTT. Protein: CASSPSPRREDTQYF.

The chain recombines TRBV9 with TRBJ1-2, with D unclear. With 3 bases removed from V and 3 bases from J, the gap between germline ends came to 12 bases. The CDR3 extends over 14 amino acids. Germline V gene data show CDR1 as SGDLS and CDR2 as YYNGEE. This CDR3 reads CASSGYSRDYGYTF. Written as DNA, the CDR3 is TGTGCCAGCAGCGGTTACTCGAGAGACTATGGCTACACCTTC.

This clone was seen a few times. This chain uses TRBV6-1 with TRBJ1-2; no firm D call. This CDR3 comprises 15 residues. Germline CDR1 and CDR2: MNHNS and SASEGT. The V end was cut by 2 bases, the J end by 5 bases, with 15 bases between. The CDR3 DNA follows: TGTGCCAGCAGTGAACAGATAGCGAGTCGTTATGGCTACACCTTC. This sequence encodes CASSEQIASRYGYTF.

The sample holds one count of this clone. The chain links TRBV4-1 to TRBJ2-7, with no clear D. Trimming shortened V by 0 bases and J by 7 bases, and 7 bases separated the two germline ends. CDR3 size: 12 residues. Germline CDR1 is MGHRA and CDR2 is YSYEKL. The CDR3 here is CASSQDLREQYF. In nucleotides, the CDR3 is TGCGCCAGCAGCCAAGATCTCAGGGAGCAGTACTTC.

This rearrangement joins TRBV7-3 to TRBJ1-1; no reliable D call. Germline V gives CDR1 SGHTA, CDR2 FQGTGA. The V end was cut by 1 base, the J end by 2 bases, with 14 bases between. This CDR3 is 16 amino acids long. Here the CDR3 DNA reads TGTGCCAGCAGCTTAAAACCCCCGTCGAGCAACACTGAAGCTTTCTTT. Translating it yields CASSLKPPSSNTEAFF.

This chain joins TRBV21-1 and TRBJ1-5; the table's D call of TRBD1 was not tested on the DNA. TRBV21-1 is a pseudogene segment. CDR3 length: 15 residues. CDR3 coding DNA: TGTGCCAGCAGCAAAGAGGGGGTTAACAATCAGCCCCAGCATTTT. This sequence encodes CASSKEGVNNQPQHF.

The CDR3 is CASSLEGGASGYTGELFF. As DNA, the CDR3 is TGTGCCAGCAGCCTGGAGGGGGGGGCGAGTGGTTACACCGGGGAGCTGTTTTTT. The chain links TRBV5-4 to TRBJ2-2; D possibly corresponds to TRBD2 (7 bases). V lost 4 bases to trimming and J lost 3 bases, with 22 bases between them. CDR1 SGHNT and CDR2 YYREEE come from the germline V gene (reference sequence). The CDR3 loop spans 18 amino acids. The complete variable domain, with remaining parts taken from reference TRBV5-4 and TRBJ2-2, reads ETGVTQSPTHLIKTRGQQVTLRCSSQSGHNTVSWYQQALGQGPQFIFQYYREEENGRGNFPPRFSGLQFPNYSSELNVNALELDDSALYLCASSLEGGASGYTGELFFGEGSRLTVL.

The chain couples TRBV29-1 to TRBJ1-2; possibly TRBD1 for D (5 bases). Between the trimmed V and J ends, which lost 3 bases and 7 bases, there was a span of 12 bases. CDR1 SQVTM and CDR2 ANQGSEA come from the germline V gene. The CDR3 contains 12 residues. The chain's CDR3 is CSVDDGGFGYTF. The CDR3 DNA sequence: TGCAGCGTTGACGACGGGGGGTTTGGCTACACCTTC.

CDR3 amino acids: CASSRSGGGTEAFF. In nucleotides, the CDR3 is TGTGCCAGCAGCCGTTCAGGGGGTGGCACTGAAGCTTTCTTT. This chain joins TRBV7-2 and TRBJ1-1; 7 bases map to TRBD1. This CDR3 spans 14 amino acids. Germline assignment: CDR1 SGHTA and CDR2 FQGNSA. The V segment lost 5 bases and the J segment 4 bases; nucleotides outside the gene matches: 7. Variable domain in full (rest from reference TRBV7-2 and TRBJ1-1): GAGVSQSPSNKVTEKGKDVELRCDPISGHTALYWYRQSLGQGLEFLIYFQGNSAPDKSGLPSDRFSAERTGGSVSTLTIQRTQQEDSAVYLCASSRSGGGTEAFFGQGTRLTVV.

This clone was counted only a few times. The J gene is TRBJ1-5, the V gene TRBV19; tentatively, D is TRBD1 (5 bases). The germline V gene encodes CDR1 LNHDA and CDR2 SQIVND (reference sequence). The CDR3 contains 17 residues. Trimming shortened V by 0 bases and J by 1 base, and 13 bases separated the two germline ends. The CDR3 loop is CASSIEGPSRSNQPQHF. CDR3 DNA: TGTGCCAGTAGTATAGAGGGGCCCTCGCGAAGCAATCAGCCCCAGCATTTT.

V gene TRBV6-5 combines with J gene TRBJ2-7; TRBD1 matches 7 bases. The V segment lost 7 bases and the J segment 2 bases; nucleotides outside the gene matches: 8. Germline-derived CDR1 and CDR2 are MNHEY and SVGAGI. The CDR3 sequence is 14 residues long. In DNA, the CDR3 is TGTGCCAGCAATGACAGGGTCTCCCCCTACGAGCAGTACTTC. It encodes CASNDRVSPYEQYF.

For the CDR3, the DNA is TGTGCCAGCAGCCACGCCCCGATCGGGGTGAACACTGAAGCTTTCTTT. Translated: CASSHAPIGVNTEAFF. This chain joins TRBV11-2 and TRBJ1-1; the D is unclear. The CDR3 has 16 residues. With 5 bases removed from V and 0 bases from J, the gap between germline ends came to 16 bases. In germline, CDR1 is SGHAT, CDR2 FQNNGV.

The chain recombines TRBV28 with TRBJ2-5, with D uncertain. CDR1 and CDR2 (germline): MDHEN, SYDVKM. Trimming stripped 2 bases from V and 3 bases from J, with 4 bases between. CDR3 length: 12 residues. The CDR3 DNA is TGTGCCAGCAGTTTAGGAGAAGAGACCCAGTACTTC. Its protein is CASSLGEETQYF.

J is TRBJ2-3 and V is TRBV28, with 15 bases aligning to TRBD2. From germline, CDR1 is MDHEN and CDR2 SYDVKM. Losses at the gene ends were 5 bases for V and 6 bases for J; bases not matched to a gene: 9. CDR3 length equals 17 residues. Written as DNA, the CDR3 is TGTGCCAGCAGTATCGTCGGACTAGCGGGGGGGGTGGATACGCAGTATTTT. Translating gives CASSIVGLAGGVDTQYF.

J is TRBJ1-3 and V is TRBV19; tentatively, D is TRBD1 (6 bases). Trimming removed 7 bases from V and 0 bases from J, with 16 bases in between. Germline CDR1 is LNHDA and CDR2 is SQIVND (reference sequence). The CDR3 has 16 residues. CDR3 protein: CASTDRGGFSGNTIYF. The CDR3 nucleotides are TGTGCCAGTACCGATCGGGGGGGCTTCTCTGGAAACACCATATATTTT. Based on the CDR3 plus reference TRBV19 and TRBJ1-3, the full variable domain is DGGITQSPKYLFRKEGQNVTLSCEQNLNHDAMYWYRQDPGQGLRLIYYSQIVNDFQKGDIAEGYSVSREKKESFPLTVTSAQKNPTAFYLCASTDRGGFSGNTIYFGEGSWLTVV.

This chain joins TRBV27 and TRBJ1-4; 8 bases agree with TRBD1. The germline gives CDR1 MNHEY, CDR2 SMNVEV (reference sequence). The length of the CDR3 is 15 residues. With V trimmed by 5 bases and J by 7 bases, 9 bases remained unmatched. The chain's CDR3 is CASSHTRTGFEKLFF. In DNA, the CDR3 is TGTGCCAGCAGTCACACACGGACAGGGTTTGAAAAACTGTTTTTT.

V is TRBV6-5 and J is TRBJ1-2, with 7 positions matching TRBD1. The CDR3 extends over 14 amino acids. Trimming at V came to 2 bases and at J to 3 bases, leaving 3 bases not matched to a gene. Per germline, CDR1 MNHEY and CDR2 SVGAGI. CDR3 DNA: TGTGCCAGCAGTTACCGGACAGGTCACTATGGCTACACCTTC. It translates to CASSYRTGHYGYTF.